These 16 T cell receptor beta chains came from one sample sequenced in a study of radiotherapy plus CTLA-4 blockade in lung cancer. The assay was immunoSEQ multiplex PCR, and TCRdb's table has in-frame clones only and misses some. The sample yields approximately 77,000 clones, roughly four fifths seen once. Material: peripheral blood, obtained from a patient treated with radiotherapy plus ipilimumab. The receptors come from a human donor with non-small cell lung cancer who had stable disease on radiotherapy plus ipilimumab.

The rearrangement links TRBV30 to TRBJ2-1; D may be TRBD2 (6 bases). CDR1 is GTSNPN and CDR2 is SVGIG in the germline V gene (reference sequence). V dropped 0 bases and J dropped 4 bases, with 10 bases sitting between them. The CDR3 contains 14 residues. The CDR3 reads CAWSVRRGYNEQFF. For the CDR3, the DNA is TGTGCCTGGAGTGTTCGGCGGGGTTACAATGAGCAGTTCTTC.

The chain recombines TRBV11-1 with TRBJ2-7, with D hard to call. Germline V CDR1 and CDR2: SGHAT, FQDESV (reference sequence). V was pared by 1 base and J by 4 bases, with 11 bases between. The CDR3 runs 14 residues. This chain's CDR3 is CASSLEGPHYEQYF. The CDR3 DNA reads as TGTGCCAGCAGCTTAGAAGGGCCGCATTACGAGCAGTACTTC.

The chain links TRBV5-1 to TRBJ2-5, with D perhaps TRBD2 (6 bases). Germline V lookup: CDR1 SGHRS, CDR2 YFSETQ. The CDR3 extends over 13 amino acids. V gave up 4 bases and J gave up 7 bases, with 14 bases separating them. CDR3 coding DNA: TGCGCCAGCAGCGGAGGGCCCGGGGCGACCCAGTACTTC. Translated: CASSGGPGATQYF.

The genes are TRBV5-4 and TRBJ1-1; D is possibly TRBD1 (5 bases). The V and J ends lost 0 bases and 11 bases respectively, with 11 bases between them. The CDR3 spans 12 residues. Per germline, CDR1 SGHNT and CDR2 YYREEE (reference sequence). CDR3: CASSLEEGKAFF. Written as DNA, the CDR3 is TGTGCCAGCAGCTTGGAGGAGGGGAAGGCTTTCTTT. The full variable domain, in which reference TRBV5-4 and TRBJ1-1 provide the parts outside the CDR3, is ETGVTQSPTHLIKTRGQQVTLRCSSQSGHNTVSWYQQALGQGPQFIFQYYREEENGRGNFPPRFSGLQFPNYSSELNVNALELDDSALYLCASSLEEGKAFFGQGTRLTVV.

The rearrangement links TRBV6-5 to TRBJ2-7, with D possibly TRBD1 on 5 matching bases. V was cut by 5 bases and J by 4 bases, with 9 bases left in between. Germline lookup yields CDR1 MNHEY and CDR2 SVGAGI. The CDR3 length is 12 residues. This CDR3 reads CASSRTGYEQYF. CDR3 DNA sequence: TGTGCCAGCAGTCGCACAGGATACGAGCAGTACTTC.

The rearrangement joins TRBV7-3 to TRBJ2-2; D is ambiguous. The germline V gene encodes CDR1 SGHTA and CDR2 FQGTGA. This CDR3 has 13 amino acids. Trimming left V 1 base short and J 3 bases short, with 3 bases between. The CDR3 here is CASSLKDTGELFF. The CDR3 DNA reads TGTGCCAGCAGCTTAAAGGACACCGGGGAGCTGTTTTTT.

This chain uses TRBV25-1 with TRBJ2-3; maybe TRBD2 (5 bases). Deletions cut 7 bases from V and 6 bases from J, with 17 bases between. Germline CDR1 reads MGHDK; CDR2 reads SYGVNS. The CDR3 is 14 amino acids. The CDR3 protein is CASTPDVRGDTQYF. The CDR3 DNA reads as TGTGCCAGCACCCCGGACGTGAGAGGGGATACGCAGTATTTT.

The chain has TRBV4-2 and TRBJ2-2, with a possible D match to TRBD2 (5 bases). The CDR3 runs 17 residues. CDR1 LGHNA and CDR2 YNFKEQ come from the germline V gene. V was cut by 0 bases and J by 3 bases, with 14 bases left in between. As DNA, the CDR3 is TGTGCCAGCAGCCAAGATGGGCGAGGGCAAGACACCGGGGAGCTGTTTTTT. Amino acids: CASSQDGRGQDTGELFF.

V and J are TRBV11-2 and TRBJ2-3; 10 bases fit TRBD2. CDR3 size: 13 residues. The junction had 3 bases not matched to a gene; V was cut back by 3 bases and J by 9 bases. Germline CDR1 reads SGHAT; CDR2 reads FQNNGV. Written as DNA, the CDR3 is TGTGCCAGCAGCTTCGAGACTAGCGGGACGCAGTATTTT. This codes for CASSFETSGTQYF.

DNA for the CDR3: TGCGCCAGCAGCTTGGATTCGACAGGGGGGCGATATGGCTACACCTTC. The encoded protein is CASSLDSTGGRYGYTF. V gene TRBV5-1 combines with J gene TRBJ1-2; 9 nucleotides align to TRBD1. Germline V gives CDR1 SGHRS, CDR2 YFSETQ. The length of the CDR3 is 16 residues. With 0 bases clipped from V and 5 bases from J, the junction kept 8 bases outside the gene matches.

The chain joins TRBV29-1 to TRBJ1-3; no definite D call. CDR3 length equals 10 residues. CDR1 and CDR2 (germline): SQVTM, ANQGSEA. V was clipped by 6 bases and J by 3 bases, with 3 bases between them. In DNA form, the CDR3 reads TGCAGCGTGCTTGGAAACACCATATATTTT. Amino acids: CSVLGNTIYF.

In nucleotides, the CDR3 is TGTGCCAGCAGCCCCAGGGCAGGGGTTGAGCAGTACTTC. This codes for CASSPRAGVEQYF. J is TRBJ2-7 and V is TRBV7-9; TRBD1 might be the D (6 bases). Trimming took off 5 bases at V and 7 bases at J, with 15 bases between the two ends. The CDR3 extends over 13 amino acids. Germline V CDR1 and CDR2: SEHNR, FQNEAQ (reference sequence).

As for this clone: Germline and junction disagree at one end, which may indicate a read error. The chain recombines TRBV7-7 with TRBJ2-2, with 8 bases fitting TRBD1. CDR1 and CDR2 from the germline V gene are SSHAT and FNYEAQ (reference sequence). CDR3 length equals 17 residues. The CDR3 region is CASSTEDRGRNTGELFF. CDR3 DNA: TGTGCTAGCAGCACAGAAGACAGGGGCAGGAACACCGGGGAGCTGTTTTTT.

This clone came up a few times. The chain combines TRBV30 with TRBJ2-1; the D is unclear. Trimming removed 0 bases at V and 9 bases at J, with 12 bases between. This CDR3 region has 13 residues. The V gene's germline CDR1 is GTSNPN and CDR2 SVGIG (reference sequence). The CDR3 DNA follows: TGTGCCTGGAGTGTACAAATGGGATCTGAGCAGTTCTTC. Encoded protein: CAWSVQMGSEQFF.

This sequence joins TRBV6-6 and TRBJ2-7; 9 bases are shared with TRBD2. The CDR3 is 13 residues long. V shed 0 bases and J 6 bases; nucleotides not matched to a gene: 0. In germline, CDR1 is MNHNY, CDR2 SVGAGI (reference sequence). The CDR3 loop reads CASSYSRGGEQYF. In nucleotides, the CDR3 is TGTGCCAGCAGTTACTCGCGGGGGGGCGAGCAGTACTTC.

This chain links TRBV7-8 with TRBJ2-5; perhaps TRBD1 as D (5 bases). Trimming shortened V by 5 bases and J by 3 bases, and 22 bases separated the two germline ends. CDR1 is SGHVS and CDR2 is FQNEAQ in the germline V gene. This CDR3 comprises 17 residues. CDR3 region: CASSATQRSTVKETQYF. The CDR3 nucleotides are TGTGCCAGCAGCGCCACCCAGCGTTCGACAGTAAAAGAGACCCAGTACTTC.